This entry is about one T cell receptor (beta chain). PCR was performed using 60 Vbeta and 13 Jbeta primers. Authors' processing steps: There were some 87 million unique TCR beta chains by a later count, and about 12 million of them were shared. Measured with immunoSEQ multiplex PCR; TCRdb has only the in-frame clones, and not every one. V and J calls and clone size are given by that table; D and trimming were obtained from the DNA. The repertoire consists of about 160,000 clones, with approximately 80% occurring once and the leading ten covering approximately 2%. CDR3 size: 15 residues. The V gene's germline CDR1 is SGDLS and CDR2 YYNGEE. Trimming cost V 4 bases and J 2 bases, with 14 bases left between them. The record originates from a study of cytomegalovirus exposure and HLA in healthy donors. Study overall: Most genotyped donors, around four fifths of 398, had Caucasian-associated genetic ancestry.

This receptor was identified in a young woman in good health and CMV-seronegative. Sequenced: PBMCs. The chain carries TRBV9 and TRBJ2-3; possibly TRBD2 for D (6 bases). CDR3 region: CASSRDSHTTDTQYF. CDR3 coding DNA: TGTGCCAGCAGCCGGGACTCGCACACCACAGATACGCAGTATTTT.